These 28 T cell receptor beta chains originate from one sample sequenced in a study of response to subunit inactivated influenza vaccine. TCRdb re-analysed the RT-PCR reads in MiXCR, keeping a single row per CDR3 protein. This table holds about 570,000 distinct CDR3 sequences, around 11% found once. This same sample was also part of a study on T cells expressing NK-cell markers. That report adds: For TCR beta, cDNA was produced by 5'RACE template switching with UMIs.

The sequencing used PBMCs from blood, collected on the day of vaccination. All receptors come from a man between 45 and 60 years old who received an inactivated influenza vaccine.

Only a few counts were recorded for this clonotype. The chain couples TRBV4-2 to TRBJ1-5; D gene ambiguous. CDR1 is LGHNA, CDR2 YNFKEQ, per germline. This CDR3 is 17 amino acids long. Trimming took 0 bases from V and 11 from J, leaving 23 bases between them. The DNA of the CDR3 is TGTGCCAGCAGCCAAGATTTAAGGGCCGGGGTCGGTTCGACCCAGCATTTT. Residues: CASSQDLRAGVGSTQHF.

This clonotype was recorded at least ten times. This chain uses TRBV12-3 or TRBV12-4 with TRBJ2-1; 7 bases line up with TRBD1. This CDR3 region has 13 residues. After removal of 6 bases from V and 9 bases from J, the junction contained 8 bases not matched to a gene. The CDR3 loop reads CASRQTGLVEQFF. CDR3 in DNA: TGTGCCAGCAGACAGACAGGGTTAGTTGAGCAGTTCTTC.

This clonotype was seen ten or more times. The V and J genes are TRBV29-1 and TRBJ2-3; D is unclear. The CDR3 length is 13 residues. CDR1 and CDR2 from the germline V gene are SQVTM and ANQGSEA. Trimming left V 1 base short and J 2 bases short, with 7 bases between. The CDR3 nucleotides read TGCAGCGTTGAAGTGGATTCCACAGATACGCAGTATTTT. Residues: CSVEVDSTDTQYF.

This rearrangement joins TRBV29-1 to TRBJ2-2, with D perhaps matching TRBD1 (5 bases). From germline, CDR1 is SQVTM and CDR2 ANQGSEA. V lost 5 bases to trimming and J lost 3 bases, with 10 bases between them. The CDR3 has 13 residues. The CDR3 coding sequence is TGCAGCGTTTCTCAGGGATACACCGGGGAGCTGTTTTTT. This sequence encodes CSVSQGYTGELFF.

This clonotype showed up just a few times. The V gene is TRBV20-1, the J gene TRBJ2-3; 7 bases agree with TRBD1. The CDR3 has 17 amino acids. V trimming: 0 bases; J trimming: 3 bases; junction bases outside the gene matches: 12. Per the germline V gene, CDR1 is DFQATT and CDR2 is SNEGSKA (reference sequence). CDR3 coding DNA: TGCAGTGCTAGAGATTTAGGTGGTTCAGGGGGAACAGATACGCAGTATTTT. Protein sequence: CSARDLGGSGGTDTQYF.

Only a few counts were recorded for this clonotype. CDR3: CASSSGQGNGYGYTF. DNA for the CDR3: TGCGCCAGCAGCTCGGGACAGGGAAATGGCTATGGCTACACCTTC. The V call is TRBV5-1, the J call TRBJ1-2; 9 bases map to TRBD1. This CDR3 region has 15 residues. V lost 3 bases, J lost 4 bases, and 7 bases stayed unmatched. Germline values: CDR1 SGHRS, CDR2 YFSETQ.

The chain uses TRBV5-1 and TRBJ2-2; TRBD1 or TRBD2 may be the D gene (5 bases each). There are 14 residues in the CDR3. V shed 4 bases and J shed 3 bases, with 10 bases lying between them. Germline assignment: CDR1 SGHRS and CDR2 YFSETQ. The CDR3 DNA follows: TGCGCCAGCAGCCCCGGGACGGACACCGGGGAGCTGTTTTTT. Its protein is CASSPGTDTGELFF.

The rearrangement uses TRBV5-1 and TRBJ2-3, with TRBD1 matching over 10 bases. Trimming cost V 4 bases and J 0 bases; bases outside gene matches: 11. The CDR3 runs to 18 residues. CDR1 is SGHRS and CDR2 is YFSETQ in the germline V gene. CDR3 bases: TGCGCCAGCAGCCGACAGGGGGCACACCTCTCTAGCACAGATACGCAGTATTTT. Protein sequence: CASSRQGAHLSSTDTQYF.

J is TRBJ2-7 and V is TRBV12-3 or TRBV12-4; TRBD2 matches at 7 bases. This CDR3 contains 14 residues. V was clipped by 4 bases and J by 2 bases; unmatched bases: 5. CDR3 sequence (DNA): TGTGCCAGCAGTTCGTGGAGCGGGACCTACGAGCAGTACTTC. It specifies CASSSWSGTYEQYF.

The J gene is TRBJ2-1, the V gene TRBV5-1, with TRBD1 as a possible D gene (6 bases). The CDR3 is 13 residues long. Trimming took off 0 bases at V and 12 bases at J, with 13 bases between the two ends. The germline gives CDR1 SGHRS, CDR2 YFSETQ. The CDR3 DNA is TGCGCCAGCAGCTTGGAAATCGGCAGGGGGCAGTTCTTC. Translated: CASSLEIGRGQFF.

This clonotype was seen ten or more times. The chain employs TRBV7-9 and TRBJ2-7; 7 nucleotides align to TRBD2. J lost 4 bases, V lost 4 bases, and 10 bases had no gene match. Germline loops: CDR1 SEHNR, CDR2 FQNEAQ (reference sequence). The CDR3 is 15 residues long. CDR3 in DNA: TGTGCCAGCAGCTCCTCCGGGACTACTTATTACGAGCAGTACTTC. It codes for CASSSSGTTYYEQYF.

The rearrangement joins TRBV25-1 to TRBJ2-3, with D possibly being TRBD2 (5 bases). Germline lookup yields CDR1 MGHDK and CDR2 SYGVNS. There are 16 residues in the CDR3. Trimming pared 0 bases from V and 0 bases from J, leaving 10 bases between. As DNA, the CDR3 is TGTGCCAGCAGTGAATATGTGAGGGAGAGCACAGATACGCAGTATTTT. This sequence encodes CASSEYVRESTDTQYF.

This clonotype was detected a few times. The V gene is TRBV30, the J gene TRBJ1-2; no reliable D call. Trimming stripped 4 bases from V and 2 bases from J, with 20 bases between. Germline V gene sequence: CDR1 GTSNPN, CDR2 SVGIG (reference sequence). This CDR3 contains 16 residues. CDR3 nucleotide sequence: TGTGCCTGGACTCCTACCACAGTCCCGCCCAACTATGGCTACACCTTC. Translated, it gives CAWTPTTVPPNYGYTF.

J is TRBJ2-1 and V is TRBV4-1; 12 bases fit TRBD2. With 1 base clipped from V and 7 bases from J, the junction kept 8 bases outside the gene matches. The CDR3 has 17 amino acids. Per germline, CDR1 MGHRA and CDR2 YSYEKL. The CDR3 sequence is CASSQGPSGGAWNEQFF. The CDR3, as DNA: TGCGCCAGCAGCCAAGGTCCTAGCGGGGGGGCCTGGAATGAGCAGTTCTTC.

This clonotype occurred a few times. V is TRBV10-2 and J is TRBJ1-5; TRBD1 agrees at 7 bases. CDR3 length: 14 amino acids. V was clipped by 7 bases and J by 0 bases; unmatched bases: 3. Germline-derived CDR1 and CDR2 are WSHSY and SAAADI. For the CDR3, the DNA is TGCGCCAGCACCGACAGGGCTAGCAATCAGCCCCAGCATTTT. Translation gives CASTDRASNQPQHF.

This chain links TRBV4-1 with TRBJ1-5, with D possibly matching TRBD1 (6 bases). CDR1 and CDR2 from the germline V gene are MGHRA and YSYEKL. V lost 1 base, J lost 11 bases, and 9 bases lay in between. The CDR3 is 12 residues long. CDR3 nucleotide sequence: TGCGCCAGCAGCCAAGTACAGGGAACCCAGCATTTT. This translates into CASSQVQGTQHF.

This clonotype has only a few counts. The CDR3 bases are TGTGCCAGCAGTTACTTCGACAGGGTACGTGATGGCTACACCTTC. Translated: CASSYFDRVRDGYTF. The rearrangement joins TRBV6-2 or TRBV6-3 to TRBJ1-2; 7 nucleotides align to TRBD1. Germline V gives CDR1 MNHEY, CDR2 SVGEGT. V dropped 1 base and J dropped 6; count of bases not matched to a gene: 8. The CDR3 has 15 amino acids.

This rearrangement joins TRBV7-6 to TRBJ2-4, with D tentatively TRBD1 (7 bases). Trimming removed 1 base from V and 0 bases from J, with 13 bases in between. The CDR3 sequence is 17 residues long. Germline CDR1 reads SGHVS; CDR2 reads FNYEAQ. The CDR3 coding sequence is TGTGCCAGCAGCTTAGAGCCAGGGGGGATAGCCAAAAACATTCAGTACTTC. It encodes CASSLEPGGIAKNIQYF.

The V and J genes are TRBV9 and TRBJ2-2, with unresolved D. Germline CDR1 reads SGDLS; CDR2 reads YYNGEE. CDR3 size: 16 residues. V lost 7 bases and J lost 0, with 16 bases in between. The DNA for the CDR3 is TGTGCCAGCGGCCCCAGGCGAACCGCGAACACCGGGGAGCTGTTTTTT. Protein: CASGPRRTANTGELFF.

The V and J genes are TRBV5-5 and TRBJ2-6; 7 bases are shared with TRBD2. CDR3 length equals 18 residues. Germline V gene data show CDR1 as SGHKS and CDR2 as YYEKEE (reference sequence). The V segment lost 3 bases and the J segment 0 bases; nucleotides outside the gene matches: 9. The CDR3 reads CASSSGLVINSGANVLTF. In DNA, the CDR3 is TGTGCCAGCAGCTCTGGACTAGTCATCAACTCTGGGGCCAACGTCCTGACTTTC.

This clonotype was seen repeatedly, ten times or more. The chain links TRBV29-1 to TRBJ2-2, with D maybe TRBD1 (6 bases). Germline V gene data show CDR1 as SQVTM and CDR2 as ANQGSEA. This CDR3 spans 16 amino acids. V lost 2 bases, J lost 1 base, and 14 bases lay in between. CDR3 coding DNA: TGCAGCGTTGAATTAAGGGCACAGGGGAACACCGGGGAGCTGTTTTTT. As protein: CSVELRAQGNTGELFF.

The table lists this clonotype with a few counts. CDR3 sequence: CASSYTQDLPHHNEQFF. The CDR3 bases are TGTGCCAGCAGTTACACCCAGGACCTACCCCACCACAATGAGCAGTTCTTC. The genes are TRBV6-5 and TRBJ2-1; D call uncertain. The CDR3 is 17 residues long. Germline CDR1 is MNHEY and CDR2 is SVGAGI. Trimming left V 2 bases short and J 5 bases short, with 19 bases between.

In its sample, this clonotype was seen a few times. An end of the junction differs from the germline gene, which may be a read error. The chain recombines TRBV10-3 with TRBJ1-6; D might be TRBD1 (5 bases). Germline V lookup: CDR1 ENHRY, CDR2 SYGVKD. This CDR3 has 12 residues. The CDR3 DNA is TGTGCCATCAGTGAGTCCGGTGTAGGGGCCCAGTTT. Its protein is CAISESGVGAQF.

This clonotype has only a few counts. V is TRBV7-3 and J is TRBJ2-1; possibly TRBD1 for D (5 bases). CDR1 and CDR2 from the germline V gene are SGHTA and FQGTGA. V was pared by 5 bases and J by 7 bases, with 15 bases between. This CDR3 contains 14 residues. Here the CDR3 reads CASSPGPTRNEQFF. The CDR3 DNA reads TGTGCCAGCAGCCCAGGGCCTACCCGAAATGAGCAGTTCTTC. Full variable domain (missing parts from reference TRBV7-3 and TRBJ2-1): GAGVSQTPSNKVTEKGKYVELRCDPISGHTALYWYRQSLGQGPEFLIYFQGTGAADDSGLPNDRFFAVRPEGSVSTLKIQRTERGDSAVYLCASSPGPTRNEQFFGPGTRLTVL.

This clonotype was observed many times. This CDR3 reads CASSPRISGNTIYF. DNA of the CDR3: TGTGCCAGCAGCCCTCGGATCTCTGGAAACACCATATATTTT. The chain uses TRBV9 and TRBJ1-3, with D uncertain. The CDR3 runs 14 residues. Trimming shortened V by 4 bases and J by 0 bases, and 8 bases separated the two germline ends. CDR1 and CDR2 (germline): SGDLS, YYNGEE.

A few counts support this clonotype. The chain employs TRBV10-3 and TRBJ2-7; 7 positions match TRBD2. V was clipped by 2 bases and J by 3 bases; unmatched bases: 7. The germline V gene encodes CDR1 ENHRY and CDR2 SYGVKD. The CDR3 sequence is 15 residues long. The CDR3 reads CAISEPGGPFYEQYF. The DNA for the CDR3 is TGTGCCATCAGTGAGCCGGGGGGACCTTTCTACGAGCAGTACTTC.

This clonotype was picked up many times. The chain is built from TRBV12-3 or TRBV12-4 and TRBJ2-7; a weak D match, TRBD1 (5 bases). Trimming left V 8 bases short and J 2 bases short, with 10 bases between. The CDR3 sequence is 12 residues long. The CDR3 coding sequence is TGTGCCAGCGGGCAGGGAACCTACGAGCAGTACTTC. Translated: CASGQGTYEQYF.

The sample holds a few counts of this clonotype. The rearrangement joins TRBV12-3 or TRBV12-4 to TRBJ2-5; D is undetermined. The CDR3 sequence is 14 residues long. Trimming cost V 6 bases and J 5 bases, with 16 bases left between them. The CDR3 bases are TGTGCCAGCAGCCAGGCTGATGGGTCGGAGACCCAGTACTTC. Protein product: CASSQADGSETQYF.